This record looks at one TCR beta chain sequence and its context. Data came from immunoSEQ multiplex PCR; TCRdb stores just in-frame clones and leaves some out. Among about 97,000 clones listed, 90% were seen once. Looked up from germline, CDR1 is MGHRA and CDR2 is YSYEKL. The CDR3 is 15 residues long. Between the trimmed V and J ends, which lost 1 base and 2 bases, there was a span of 12 bases. This record comes from a study of T cell responses to AZD1222 COVID-19 vaccine. This receptor was obtained from an adult in good health. The specimen was peripheral blood, collected on day 0 of AZD1222 vaccination. The chain recombines TRBV4-1 with TRBJ2-7, with D possibly matching TRBD2 (6 bases). The CDR3 loop is CASSQVRGGPYEQYF. The DNA for the CDR3 is TGCGCCAGCAGCCAAGTACGGGGAGGTCCCTACGAGCAGTACTTC.